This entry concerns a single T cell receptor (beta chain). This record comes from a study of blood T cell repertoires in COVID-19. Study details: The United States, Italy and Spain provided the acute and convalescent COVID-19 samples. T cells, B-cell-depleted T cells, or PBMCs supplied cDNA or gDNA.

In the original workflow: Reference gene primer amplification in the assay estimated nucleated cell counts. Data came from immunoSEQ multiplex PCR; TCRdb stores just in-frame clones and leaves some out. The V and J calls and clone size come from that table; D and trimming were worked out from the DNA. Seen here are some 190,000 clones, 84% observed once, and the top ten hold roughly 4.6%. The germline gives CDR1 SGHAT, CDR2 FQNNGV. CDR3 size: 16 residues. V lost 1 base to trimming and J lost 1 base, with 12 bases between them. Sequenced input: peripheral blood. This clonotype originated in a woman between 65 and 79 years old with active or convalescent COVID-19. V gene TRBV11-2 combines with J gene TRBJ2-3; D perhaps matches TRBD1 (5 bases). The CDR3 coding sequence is TGTGCCAGCAGCTTAGGAATAGGGGTAGGCACAGATACGCAGTATTTT. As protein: CASSLGIGVGTDTQYF.